Each of the 6 T cell receptor beta chains below was sequenced from the same sample in a study of coeliac disease. The repertoire was sequenced with immunoSEQ multiplex PCR; TCRdb's copy has only in-frame clones and lacks some. The data show around 9,000 clones, roughly 71% seen once. The sequencing sample was made of lamina propria lymphocytes from the gut. These TCRs come from a woman aged 55-70 years with celiac disease.

This clone was detected only a few times. The rearrangement uses TRBV28 and TRBJ2-7; TRBD1 aligns across 8 bases. The CDR3 totals 14 residues. The V gene's germline CDR1 is MDHEN and CDR2 SYDVKM. V trimming: 5 bases; J trimming: 6 bases; junction bases outside the gene matches: 9. CDR3 DNA: TGTGCCAGCAGTCTCCGGACAGGGAGGAGCGAGCAGTACTTC. The encoded protein is CASSLRTGRSEQYF.

The rearrangement joins TRBV15 to TRBJ2-1; TRBD2 matches at 13 bases. Unmatched junction bases numbered 10, after V lost 8 bases and J lost 9 bases. The CDR3 length is 15 residues. Germline-derived CDR1 and CDR2 are LNHNV and YYDKDF (reference sequence). In DNA form, the CDR3 reads TGTGCCACCGCCCGGACTAGCGGGAGATCGGGTGAGCAGTTCTTC. It is translated as CATARTSGRSGEQFF.

The chain is built from TRBV28 and TRBJ2-6, with TRBD2 matching over 7 bases. This CDR3 spans 16 amino acids. Looked up from germline, CDR1 is MDHEN and CDR2 is SYDVKM. V lost 4 bases and J lost 5; bases outside the gene matches: 8. The CDR3 nucleotides read TGTGCCAGCAGTTCCAGCGGGAACAGCAGGGCCAACGTCCTGACTTTC. It is translated as CASSSSGNSRANVLTF.

J is TRBJ1-4 and V is TRBV15, with TRBD1 as a possible D gene (5 bases). Trimming shortened V by 0 bases and J by 0 bases, and 8 bases separated the two germline ends. This CDR3 region has 16 residues. Germline lookup yields CDR1 LNHNV and CDR2 YYDKDF (reference sequence). This chain's CDR3 is CATSREGRATNEKLFF. In DNA form, the CDR3 reads TGTGCCACCAGCAGAGAGGGGCGAGCAACTAATGAAAAACTGTTTTTT.

The chain recombines TRBV5-1 with TRBJ2-7; D perhaps matches TRBD1 (6 bases). CDR3 length equals 15 residues. The germline V gene encodes CDR1 SGHRS and CDR2 YFSETQ. V shed 6 bases and J shed 0 bases, with 16 bases lying between them. CDR3: CASNEADRTSYEQYF. In DNA, the CDR3 is TGCGCCAGCAATGAAGCCGACAGGACCTCCTACGAGCAGTACTTC.

This clone was recorded once. The chain carries TRBV4-1 and TRBJ2-3; 8 bases line up with TRBD2. After removal of 4 bases from V and 2 bases from J, the junction contained 8 bases not matched to a gene. The CDR3 spans 16 residues. Germline lookup yields CDR1 MGHRA and CDR2 YSYEKL. The CDR3 loop reads CASSLDRGGFTDTQYF. CDR3 bases: TGCGCCAGCAGCCTCGACCGGGGGGGATTCACAGATACGCAGTATTTT.